This T cell receptor beta chain came from a study of blood T cell repertoires in COVID-19. The overall study: The origin of the acute and convalescent COVID-19 samples was the United States, Italy and Spain.

This clone has only a few counts. Some clones are missing from TCRdb's copy, which holds only in-frame ones; the method was immunoSEQ multiplex PCR. Of about 75,000 clones detected, 85% to 90% appear once; the ten largest clones hold 15% to 20%. The receptor comes from a human donor in a cohort sampled during active COVID-19. The material sequenced was peripheral blood.

The CDR3 DNA is TGCACCAGCAGCCCGCCGGGACTAGTAGCCACAGATACGCAGTATTTT. Amino acid sequence: CTSSPPGLVATDTQYF. V is TRBV1 and J is TRBJ2-3; the table assigns TRBD2, which was not confirmed against the DNA. TRBV1 is labeled a pseudogene. The CDR3 runs to 16 residues.